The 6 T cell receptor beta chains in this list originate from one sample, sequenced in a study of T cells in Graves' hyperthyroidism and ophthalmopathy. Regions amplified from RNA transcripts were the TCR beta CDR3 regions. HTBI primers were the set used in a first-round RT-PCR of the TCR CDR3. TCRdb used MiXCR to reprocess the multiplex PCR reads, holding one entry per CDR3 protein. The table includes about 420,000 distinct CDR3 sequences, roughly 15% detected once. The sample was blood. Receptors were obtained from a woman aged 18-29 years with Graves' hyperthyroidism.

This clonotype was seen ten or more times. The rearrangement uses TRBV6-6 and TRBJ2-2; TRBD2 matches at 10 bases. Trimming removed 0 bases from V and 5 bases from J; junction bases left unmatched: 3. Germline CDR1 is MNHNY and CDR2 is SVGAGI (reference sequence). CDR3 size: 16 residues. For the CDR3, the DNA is TGTGCCAGCAGTTACTCAGCGGGAGGGGTTACCGGGGAGCTGTTTTTT. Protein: CASSYSAGGVTGELFF.

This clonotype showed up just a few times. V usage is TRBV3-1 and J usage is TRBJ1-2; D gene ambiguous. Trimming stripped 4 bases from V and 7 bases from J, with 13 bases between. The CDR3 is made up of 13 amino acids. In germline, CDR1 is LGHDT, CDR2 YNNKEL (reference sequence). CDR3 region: CASSRLTEGGYTF. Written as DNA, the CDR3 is TGTGCCAGCAGCCGATTAACGGAGGGTGGCTACACCTTC.

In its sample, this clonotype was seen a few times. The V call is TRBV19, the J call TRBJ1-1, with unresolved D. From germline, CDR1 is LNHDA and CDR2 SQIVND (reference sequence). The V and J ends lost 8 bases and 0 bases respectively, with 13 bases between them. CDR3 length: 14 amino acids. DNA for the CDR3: TGTGCCAGTCGCGTGGGAGATCTGAACACTGAAGCTTTCTTT. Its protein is CASRVGDLNTEAFF.

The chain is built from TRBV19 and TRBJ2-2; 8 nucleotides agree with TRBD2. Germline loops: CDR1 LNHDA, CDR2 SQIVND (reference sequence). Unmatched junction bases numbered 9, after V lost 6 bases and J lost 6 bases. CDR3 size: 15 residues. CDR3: CASSDGREEAGELFF. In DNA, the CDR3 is TGTGCCAGTAGCGACGGGCGGGAGGAGGCCGGGGAGCTGTTTTTT.

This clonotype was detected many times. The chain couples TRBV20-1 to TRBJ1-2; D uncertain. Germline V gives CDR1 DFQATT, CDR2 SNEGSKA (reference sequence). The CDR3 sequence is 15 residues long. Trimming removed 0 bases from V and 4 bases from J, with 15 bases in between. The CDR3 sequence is CSARDVLTRAYGYTF. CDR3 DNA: TGCAGTGCTAGAGATGTTCTTACCCGGGCCTATGGCTACACCTTC.

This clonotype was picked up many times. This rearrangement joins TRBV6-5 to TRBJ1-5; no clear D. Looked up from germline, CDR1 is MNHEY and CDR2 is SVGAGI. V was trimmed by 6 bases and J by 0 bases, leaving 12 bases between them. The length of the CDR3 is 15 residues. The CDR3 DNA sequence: TGTGCCAGCAGAATAGATGCTGCTAGCAATCAGCCCCAGCATTTT. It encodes CASRIDAASNQPQHF.